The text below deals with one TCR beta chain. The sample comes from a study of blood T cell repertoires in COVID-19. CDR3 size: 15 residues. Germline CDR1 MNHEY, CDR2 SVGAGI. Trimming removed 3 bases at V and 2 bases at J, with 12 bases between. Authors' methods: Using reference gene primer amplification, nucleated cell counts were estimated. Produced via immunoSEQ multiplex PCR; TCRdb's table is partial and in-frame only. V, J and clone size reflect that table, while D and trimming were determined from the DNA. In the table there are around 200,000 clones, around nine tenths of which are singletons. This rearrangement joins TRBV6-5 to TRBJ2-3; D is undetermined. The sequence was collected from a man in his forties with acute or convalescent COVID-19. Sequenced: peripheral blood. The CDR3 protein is CASSYRQRPTDTQYF. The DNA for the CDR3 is TGTGCCAGCAGTTATAGGCAGCGACCCACAGATACGCAGTATTTT.